This T cell receptor (beta chain) appears in the sequencing data of a study of cytomegalovirus exposure and HLA in healthy donors. A note on this clone: Its antigen is undetermined.

Healthy donors of bone marrow made up the group. Study-wide results and caveats: In a later analysis, parvovirus B19, influenza, CMV and Epstein-Barr virus appeared linked to several top co-occurrence clusters.

Use of 60 Vbeta and 13 Jbeta primers characterized the PCR. The protocol was immunoSEQ multiplex PCR, while the TCRdb copy is restricted to in-frame clones and leaves out a portion. The sample consists of 150,000 to 200,000 clones, 75% to 85% of them appearing once. The sequencing sample was made of PBMCs. The sequence was collected from a girl aged 2 to 9 in good health and CMV-seropositive.

The DNA of the CDR3 is TGCGCCAGCAGCCTAGGGGTAACTAGCGGCCCCTCCGGGACCCAGTACTTC. Its translation is CASSLGVTSGPSGTQYF. The J gene is TRBJ2-5, the V gene TRBV4-1; TRBD2 matches 8 bases. Germline V gives CDR1 MGHRA, CDR2 YSYEKL. With 4 bases clipped from V and 7 bases from J, the junction kept 17 bases outside the gene matches. The CDR3 length is 17 residues.